The source of this TCR beta chain is a study of T-cell memory formation after mild COVID-19. TCRdb fed the 5' RACE reads into MiXCR, producing one record per CDR3 protein. The sample carries around 300,000 distinct CDR3 sequences, 12% to 15% recorded once. V gave up 4 bases and J gave up 5 bases; unmatched junction bases: 9. Germline CDR1 and CDR2: SQVTM and ANQGSEA. CDR3 length: 14 amino acids. This TCR derives from a man aged 18 to 30 who had mild COVID-19 (a few samples of this study predate the infection). Cell type and time point are not known. The sample was PBMCs or a T cell subset sorted from them (not recorded which). The rearrangement links TRBV29-1 to TRBJ1-2; 8 bases match TRBD1. The CDR3 spells CSVVSGTGSYGYTF. CDR3 DNA: TGCAGCGTTGTATCCGGGACAGGATCATATGGCTACACCTTC.